These 26 T cell receptor beta chains originate from one sample sequenced in a study of response to subunit inactivated influenza vaccine. TCRdb called the RT-PCR reads again in MiXCR, with one record for every CDR3 protein. The table records hundreds of thousands of distinct CDR3 sequences, 12% to 15% of them present only once. Sequencing used PBMCs from blood, obtained 14 days before vaccination. The source is a man aged 50 to 59 who received an inactivated influenza vaccine.

The chain carries TRBV29-1 and TRBJ1-1; D is perhaps TRBD1 (6 bases). From germline, CDR1 is SQVTM and CDR2 ANQGSEA. The length of the CDR3 is 11 residues. V was trimmed by 7 bases and J by 6 bases, leaving 12 bases between them. DNA of the CDR3: TGCAGCGCTCCCGAGGGGGCTGAAGCTTTCTTT. This gives the protein CSAPEGAEAFF.

The chain couples TRBV28 to TRBJ2-7, with D maybe TRBD1 (5 bases). This CDR3 has 16 residues. V shed 3 bases and J shed 5 bases, with 20 bases lying between them. Germline CDR1 reads MDHEN; CDR2 reads SYDVKM. CDR3 nucleotides: TGTGCCAGCAGTTTTCCGACAGACTCCGTCGGCCACGAGCAGTACTTC. It codes for CASSFPTDSVGHEQYF.

The sample holds a few counts of this clonotype. The chain carries TRBV28 and TRBJ2-7; D perhaps matches TRBD1 (6 bases). Germline V gene lookup returns CDR1 MDHEN and CDR2 SYDVKM. The CDR3 extends over 14 amino acids. Trimming removed 5 bases from V and 0 bases from J, with 11 bases in between. This CDR3 is CASSPTGNSYEQYF. The CDR3 nucleotides are TGTGCCAGCAGTCCCACAGGGAACTCCTACGAGCAGTACTTC.

This chain connects TRBV12-3 or TRBV12-4 to TRBJ2-7, with D possibly TRBD2 on 6 matching bases. This CDR3 has 14 amino acids. Between the trimmed V and J ends, which lost 1 base and 7 bases, there was a span of 14 bases. The CDR3 reads CASSLGGDLGEQYF. The CDR3 nucleotides read TGTGCCAGCAGTTTAGGGGGGGACCTGGGAGAGCAGTACTTC.

The CDR3: CASSSHGLGSHEQYF. The CDR3 coding sequence is TGCGCCAGCAGCTCTCACGGACTAGGCAGCCACGAGCAGTACTTC. V is TRBV5-1 and J is TRBJ2-7; 7 bases agree with TRBD2. This CDR3 contains 15 residues. Germline V lookup: CDR1 SGHRS, CDR2 YFSETQ. V gave up 3 bases and J gave up 5 bases; unmatched junction bases: 11.

This clonotype has only a few counts. The chain carries TRBV12-3 or TRBV12-4 and TRBJ1-5, with D maybe TRBD1 (5 bases). The V end was cut by 11 bases, the J end by 5 bases, with 13 bases between. The CDR3 is 12 residues long. The CDR3 nucleotides are TGTGCCGTCGCCACGGGGGATCAGCCCCAGCATTTT. Its translation is CAVATGDQPQHF.

V and J are TRBV4-3 and TRBJ2-1, with TRBD2 matching 10 bases. Germline CDR1 and CDR2: LGHNA and YSLEER. With 3 bases clipped from V and 9 bases from J, the junction kept 8 bases outside the gene matches. This CDR3 is built from 15 residues. In nucleotides, the CDR3 is TGCGCCAGCAGCCATTTGCAGCGGGAGGGAGTTGAGCAGTTCTTC. This gives the protein CASSHLQREGVEQFF.

This rearrangement joins TRBV5-1 to TRBJ1-2, with TRBD1 matching over 9 bases. CDR1 and CDR2 (germline): SGHRS, YFSETQ. CDR3 size: 18 residues. J was trimmed by 2 bases and V by 2 bases; bases with no gene match: 13. The CDR3, as DNA: TGCGCCAGCAGCTTTGAGGCCTCTGGACAGGGGAGAAACTATGGCTACACCTTC. It yields the protein CASSFEASGQGRNYGYTF. The full variable domain, its missing parts supplied by reference TRBV5-1 and TRBJ1-2, is KAGVTQTPRYLIKTRGQQVTLSCSPISGHRSVSWYQQTPGQGLQFLFEYFSETQRNKGNFPGRFSGRQFSNSRSEMNVSTLELGDSALYLCASSFEASGQGRNYGYTFGSGTRLTVV.

This clonotype was seen a handful of times. The chain joins TRBV12-3 or TRBV12-4 to TRBJ2-4; D may correspond to TRBD1 or TRBD2 (7 bases each). The ends were cut back, 7 bases at V and 7 bases at J, with 14 bases in the middle. This CDR3 spans 13 amino acids. This CDR3 reads CASTRGGRNIQYF. In nucleotides, the CDR3 is TGTGCCAGCACCAGGGGGGGGAGGAACATTCAGTACTTC.

This clonotype was seen many times. The genes are TRBV3-1 and TRBJ2-6, with 8 bases fitting TRBD1. From germline, CDR1 is LGHDT and CDR2 YNNKEL (reference sequence). This CDR3 spans 17 amino acids. J lost 0 bases, V lost 4 bases, and 5 bases had no gene match. In DNA form, the CDR3 reads TGTGCCAGCAGCCCCCAGGGGGCCTACTCTGGGGCCAACGTCCTGACTTTC. As protein: CASSPQGAYSGANVLTF.

The gene calls are TRBV11-3 and TRBJ2-1; D not certain. With 0 bases removed from V and 4 bases from J, the gap between germline ends came to 7 bases. The CDR3 contains 14 residues. Looked up from germline, CDR1 is SGHNT and CDR2 is YENEEA. CDR3: CASSLDGFYNEQFF. In DNA form, the CDR3 reads TGTGCCAGCAGCTTAGATGGCTTTTACAATGAGCAGTTCTTC.

Only a few counts were recorded for this clonotype. The V and J genes are TRBV24-1 and TRBJ2-2, with D tentatively TRBD2 (6 bases). Trimming pared 5 bases from V and 5 bases from J, leaving 11 bases between. Per the germline V gene, CDR1 is KGHDR and CDR2 is SFDVKD. This CDR3 has 14 amino acids. CDR3 bases: TGTGCCACCAGTGGGGGGACTCGGACCGGGGAGCTGTTTTTT. It yields the protein CATSGGTRTGELFF.

This clonotype was counted only a few times. The chain is built from TRBV28 and TRBJ2-1; 8 positions match TRBD2. The CDR3 sequence is 17 residues long. Germline lookup yields CDR1 MDHEN and CDR2 SYDVKM. The trim removed 7 bases at V and 8 bases at J, leaving 19 bases unmatched. The CDR3 loop is CASNRLARRSGSHEQFF. The CDR3 DNA sequence: TGTGCCAGCAACCGACTAGCGAGGAGGTCAGGCTCCCATGAGCAGTTCTTC.

The chain carries TRBV6-5 and TRBJ1-1; no reliable D call. The CDR3 runs to 12 residues. Germline-derived CDR1 and CDR2 are MNHEY and SVGAGI. V was cut by 2 bases and J by 7 bases, with 8 bases left in between. CDR3 in DNA: TGTGCCAGCAGTTACATCGGCGGTGAAGCTTTCTTT. Amino acid sequence: CASSYIGGEAFF.

The J gene is TRBJ2-7, the V gene TRBV7-2, with 10 bases that match TRBD2. Per the germline V gene, CDR1 is SGHTA and CDR2 is FQGNSA. This CDR3 is built from 14 residues. V was clipped by 4 bases and J by 5 bases; unmatched bases: 5. Here the CDR3 DNA reads TGTGCCAGCAGCTCTAGCGGGAGTTTCAACGAGCAGTACTTC. It codes for CASSSSGSFNEQYF. The variable domain in full, with the rest retrieved from reference TRBV7-2 and TRBJ2-7, is GAGVSQSPSNKVTEKGKDVELRCDPISGHTALYWYRQSLGQGLEFLIYFQGNSAPDKSGLPSDRFSAERTGGSVSTLTIQRTQQEDSAVYLCASSSSGSFNEQYFGPGTRLTVT.

In its sample, this clonotype was seen many times. The chain joins TRBV5-1 to TRBJ1-1; no reliable D call. Deletions cut 1 base from V and 0 bases from J, with 7 bases between. The germline V gene encodes CDR1 SGHRS and CDR2 YFSETQ. CDR3 length equals 14 residues. CDR3 region: CASSLHGMNTEAFF. In DNA, the CDR3 is TGCGCCAGCAGCTTGCATGGTATGAACACTGAAGCTTTCTTT. The whole variable domain, filled in from reference TRBV5-1 and TRBJ1-1, reads KAGVTQTPRYLIKTRGQQVTLSCSPISGHRSVSWYQQTPGQGLQFLFEYFSETQRNKGNFPGRFSGRQFSNSRSEMNVSTLELGDSALYLCASSLHGMNTEAFFGQGTRLTVV.

Details on this clonotype: This may be a read error: a much more frequent sequence differs by one nucleotide. The chain has TRBV12-3 or TRBV12-4 and TRBJ2-7; TRBD1 might be the D (6 bases). The CDR3 is 16 residues long. V shed 5 bases and J shed 2 bases, with 19 bases lying between them. The CDR3 loop is CASSPRTALHTYEQYF. In nucleotides, the CDR3 is TGTGCCAGCAGTCCCCGGACAGCTCTCCACACCTACGAGCAGTACTTC.

This clonotype showed up just a few times. The chain joins TRBV12-3 or TRBV12-4 to TRBJ2-7, with 10 bases identical to TRBD2. The CDR3 contains 14 residues. Unmatched junction bases numbered 7, after V lost 5 bases and J lost 6 bases. In DNA form, the CDR3 reads TGTGCCAGCAGTAAAGCGGGAGGGCCACCCGAGCAGTACTTC. As protein: CASSKAGGPPEQYF.

This clonotype has more than one count but fewer than ten. The chain combines TRBV5-1 with TRBJ2-5; 11 bases fit TRBD2. Per germline, CDR1 SGHRS and CDR2 YFSETQ. Trimming removed 4 bases from V and 6 bases from J; junction bases left unmatched: 8. CDR3 length equals 15 residues. DNA for the CDR3: TGCGCCAGCAGCCCGACTAGCGGGGCGGTTCAGACCCAGTACTTC. It yields the protein CASSPTSGAVQTQYF.

This clonotype was observed a few times. This chain connects TRBV6-1 to TRBJ2-5; TRBD2 agrees at 9 bases. Looked up from germline, CDR1 is MNHNS and CDR2 is SASEGT. The trim removed 8 bases at V and 0 bases at J, leaving 7 bases unmatched. There are 15 residues in the CDR3. CDR3 in DNA: TGTGCCAGCCGTGGAGCTAGCGGGAACCAAGAGACCCAGTACTTC. This codes for CASRGASGNQETQYF.

This clonotype was counted only a few times. J is TRBJ2-2 and V is TRBV4-3; TRBD2 aligns across 8 bases. The ends lost 1 base at V and 4 bases at J; junction bases unmatched: 8. The CDR3 sequence is 17 residues long. CDR1 and CDR2 (germline): LGHNA, YSLEER. DNA for the CDR3: TGCGCCAGCAGCCAAGGGCCGGGGGGGCAGGGCACCGGGGAGCTGTTTTTT. Its protein is CASSQGPGGQGTGELFF.

This clonotype has ten or more counts. This chain links TRBV10-3 with TRBJ2-7; 10 positions match TRBD1. The V segment lost 5 bases and the J segment 2 bases; nucleotides outside the gene matches: 3. CDR1 is ENHRY, CDR2 SYGVKD, per germline. The CDR3 length is 14 residues. This CDR3 is CAISRQGAAYEQYF. CDR3 nucleotides: TGTGCCATCAGTAGACAGGGGGCCGCCTACGAGCAGTACTTC.

This clonotype was counted between two and nine times. The CDR3 nucleotides are TGCAGTCAAAAATGGACTAGCGGGGTGTACAATGAGCAGTTCTTC. Translating it yields CSQKWTSGVYNEQFF. The rearrangement joins TRBV20-1 to TRBJ2-1; 12 nucleotides agree with TRBD2. Germline CDR1 is DFQATT and CDR2 is SNEGSKA (reference sequence). The CDR3 is 15 residues long. The V segment lost 8 bases and the J segment 4 bases; nucleotides outside the gene matches: 9.

The rearrangement links TRBV27 to TRBJ2-3; D gene uncertain. This CDR3 contains 15 residues. Deletions cut 1 base from V and 0 bases from J, with 8 bases between. CDR1 and CDR2 from the germline V gene are MNHEY and SMNVEV (reference sequence). The DNA of the CDR3 is TGTGCCAGCAGTTTATGGGGAAGCAGCACAGATACGCAGTATTTT. This sequence encodes CASSLWGSSTDTQYF.

V and J are TRBV28 and TRBJ2-4; 8 bases are shared with TRBD1. The CDR3 sequence is 15 residues long. Germline loops: CDR1 MDHEN, CDR2 SYDVKM. V lost 5 bases to trimming and J lost 7 bases; unmatched junction nucleotides: 10. The CDR3 protein is CASSRRPQGANIQYF. DNA for the CDR3: TGTGCCAGCAGTCGCCGACCGCAGGGGGCCAACATTCAGTACTTC.

The rearrangement uses TRBV12-3 or TRBV12-4 and TRBJ2-3; unclear D gene. V lost 2 bases to trimming and J lost 11 bases, with 14 bases between them. The CDR3 is made up of 13 amino acids. CDR3 coding DNA: TGTGCCAGCAGTTTAATTAAGCGCCTGGGGCAGTATTTT. It codes for CASSLIKRLGQYF.